This T cell receptor beta chain came from a study of radiotherapy plus CTLA-4 blockade in lung cancer (dated by TCRdb to the late 2010s). For the study in its entirety: Objective responses occurred in 18% of enrolled patients, and around 29% achieved disease control. The investigation overall reported the following: The strongest predictors of response, as reported, were early dynamic changes in blood T cell clones along with a rise in serum interferon-beta after radiation. After treatment with radiotherapy and ipilimumab, TCR clones that came from tumors expanded in the peripheral blood.

In this study, focal radiation therapy paired with CTLA-4 blockade (ipilimumab) was tested in patients who had chemo-refractory metastatic non-small-cell lung cancer. Library preparation employed the immunoSEQ multiplex PCR assay. In TCRdb, the immuneACCESS table is reduced to in-frame sequences with V and J assigned. These tables do not hold every clone; where another copy was compared, an unresolved V gene accounts for under half, and the others remain unexplained. The sample records about 120,000 clones, 85% to 90% of which are singletons. In total, the top ten clones hold approximately 6.6% of the sample. A remark on this clone: Its antigen target is currently unknown. No per-base quality is available; no much larger clone lies one base away.

Cut back by 0 bases and 5 bases, the V and J ends lie 13 bases apart. CDR1 and CDR2 are drawn from the germline V gene: SGHDN, FVKESK. CDR3 length: 15 amino acids, cysteine to phenylalanine. Just CDR3 DNA is preserved here, 45 bases in frame from base 1. The sample consisted of peripheral blood, taken from a patient treated with radiotherapy plus ipilimumab. The TCR was taken from a human donor with non-small cell lung cancer that progressed on radiotherapy plus ipilimumab. Rearrangement joined TRBV14 to TRBJ2-5; a tentative D call is TRBD2 (6 bases match). The nucleotides are TGTGCCAGCAGCCAAGAAAAGGGACTGGCGGAGACCCAGTACTTC. Its protein is CASSQEKGLAETQYF.